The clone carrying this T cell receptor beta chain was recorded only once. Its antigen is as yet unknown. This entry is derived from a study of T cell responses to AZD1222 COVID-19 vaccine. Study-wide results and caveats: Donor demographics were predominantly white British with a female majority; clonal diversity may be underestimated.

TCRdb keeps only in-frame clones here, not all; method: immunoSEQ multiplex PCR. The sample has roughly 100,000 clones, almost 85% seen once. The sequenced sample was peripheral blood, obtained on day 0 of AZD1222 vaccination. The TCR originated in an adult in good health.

The CDR3, as DNA: TGTGCCAGCAGCTTGCAGGACACTGAAGCTTTCTTT. Its translation: CASSLQDTEAFF. The chain recombines TRBV6-5 with TRBJ1-1; D gene uncertain. Trimming took off 6 bases at V and 3 bases at J, with 8 bases between the two ends. The CDR3 sequence is 12 residues long. Germline-derived CDR1 and CDR2 are MNHEY and SVGAGI.